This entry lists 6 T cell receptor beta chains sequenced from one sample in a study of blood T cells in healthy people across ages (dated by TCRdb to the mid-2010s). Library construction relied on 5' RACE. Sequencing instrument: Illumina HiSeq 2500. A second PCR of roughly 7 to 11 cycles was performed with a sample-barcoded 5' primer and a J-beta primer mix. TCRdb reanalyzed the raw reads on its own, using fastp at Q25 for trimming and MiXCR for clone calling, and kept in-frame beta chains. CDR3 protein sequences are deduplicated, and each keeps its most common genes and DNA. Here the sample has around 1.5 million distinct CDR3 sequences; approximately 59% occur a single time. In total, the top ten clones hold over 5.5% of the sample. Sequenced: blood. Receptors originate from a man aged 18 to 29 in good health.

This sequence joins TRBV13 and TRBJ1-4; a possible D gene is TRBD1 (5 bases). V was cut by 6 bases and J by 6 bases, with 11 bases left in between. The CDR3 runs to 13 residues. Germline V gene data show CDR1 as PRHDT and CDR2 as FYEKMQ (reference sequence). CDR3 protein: CASRRTPDEKLFF. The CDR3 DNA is TGTGCCAGCAGGCGGACACCGGATGAAAAACTGTTTTTT.

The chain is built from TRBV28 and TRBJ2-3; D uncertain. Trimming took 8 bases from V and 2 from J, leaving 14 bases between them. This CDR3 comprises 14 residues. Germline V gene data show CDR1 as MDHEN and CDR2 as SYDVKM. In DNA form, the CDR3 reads TGTGCCAGCGCCCTTGCGAGAGACACAGATACGCAGTATTTT. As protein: CASALARDTDTQYF.

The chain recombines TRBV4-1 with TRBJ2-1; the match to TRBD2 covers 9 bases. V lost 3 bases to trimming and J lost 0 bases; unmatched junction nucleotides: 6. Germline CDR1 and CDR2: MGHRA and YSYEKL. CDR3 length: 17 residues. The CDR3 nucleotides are TGCGCCAGCAGCCAGACTAGCGGACAGAGCTCCTACAATGAGCAGTTCTTC. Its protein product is CASSQTSGQSSYNEQFF.

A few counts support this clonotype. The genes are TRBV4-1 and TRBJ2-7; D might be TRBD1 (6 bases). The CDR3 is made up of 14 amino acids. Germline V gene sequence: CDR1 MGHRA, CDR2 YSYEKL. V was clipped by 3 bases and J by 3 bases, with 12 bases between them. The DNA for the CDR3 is TGCGCCAGCAGCCAGAGGGGGAATTACTACGAGCAGTACTTC. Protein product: CASSQRGNYYEQYF.

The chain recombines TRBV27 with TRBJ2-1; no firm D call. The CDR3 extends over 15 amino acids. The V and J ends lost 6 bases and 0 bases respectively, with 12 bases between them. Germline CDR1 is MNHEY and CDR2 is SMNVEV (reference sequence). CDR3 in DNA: TGTGCCAGCAGCTTGGACGGATTCTCCTACAATGAGCAGTTCTTC. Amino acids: CASSLDGFSYNEQFF.

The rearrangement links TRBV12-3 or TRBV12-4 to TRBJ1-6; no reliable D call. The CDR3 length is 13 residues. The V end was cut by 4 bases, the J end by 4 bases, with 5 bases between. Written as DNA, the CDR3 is TGTGCCAGCAGTTCCTATTATAATTCACCCCTCCACTTT. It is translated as CASSSYYNSPLHF.